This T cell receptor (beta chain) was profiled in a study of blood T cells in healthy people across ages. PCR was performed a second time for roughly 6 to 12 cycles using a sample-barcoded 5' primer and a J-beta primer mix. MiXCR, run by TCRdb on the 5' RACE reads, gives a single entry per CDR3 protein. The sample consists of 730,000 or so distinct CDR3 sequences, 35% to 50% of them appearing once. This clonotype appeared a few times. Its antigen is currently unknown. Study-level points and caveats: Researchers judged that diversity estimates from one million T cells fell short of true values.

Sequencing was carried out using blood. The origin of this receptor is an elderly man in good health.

DNA of the CDR3: TGTGCCAGCAGACTCTCGTCAGATACGCAGTATTTT. It is translated as CASRLSSDTQYF. The rearrangement joins TRBV6-2 or TRBV6-3 to TRBJ2-3, with D unclear. The CDR3 consists of 12 residues. V was cut by 6 bases and J by 4 bases, with 8 bases left in between. CDR1 is MNHEY, CDR2 SVGEGT, per germline.